This T cell receptor beta chain derives from a study of cytomegalovirus exposure and HLA in healthy donors (dated by TCRdb to 2017 to 2019). Regarding the research as a whole: In an earlier analysis of approximately 500 of the donors, 250 to 350 Gb of sequence data and roughly 100 million unique TCR beta sequences from roughly 200 million T cells were reported. An early release covering over 500 HLA-typed donors comprised around 300 gigabases of sequencing data and tens of millions of unique TCR sequences. Among the roughly 380 genotyped donors, under 90% belonged to the genetic ancestry cluster associated with self-reported Caucasian donors. The study was designed to test whether signatures of past pathogen exposure could be identified by cataloging public T cell receptors. The T cell repertoires of around 670 subjects were profiled by immunosequencing and related to cytomegalovirus serostatus. Along with the roughly 670-subject first cohort, a separate validation cohort of 120 different subjects was used. To predict cytomegalovirus infection status, the study combined high-throughput TCR immunosequencing, statistical association of individual TCRs with disease status, and machine learning. In a later analysis, previously published TCR beta repertoires from 666 donors were re-analyzed and high-resolution HLA genotyping was added so that TCR occurrence patterns could be studied. Rather than drawing on any new phenotypic data, the later analysis identified candidate immune exposures from TCR beta sequences and the way those sequences occurred across donors. An earlier analysis of about 600 of the donors used high-throughput TCR beta sequencing to judge whether each TCR beta V gene segment behaved as functional or pseudogenic. Alongside the repertoire data, information on donor age, sex, ethnicity and CMV serostatus was compiled. A later genetic analysis took genome-wide SNP genotypes for about 65% of the 666 donors and used that subset as a discovery cohort. All discovery cohort repertoires had been generated on a single sequencing platform. HLA typing covered class I and class II loci at four-digit resolution. The number of donors typed differed by locus, with roughly 629-640 for A, B, C, DRB1 and DQB1, around 500 for DQA1, some 570 for DPA1, and 400 to 490 for DPB1. Because of strong linkage in the cohort, a few DR-DQ haplotypes were treated as single units for association and clustering. Among some 400 genotyped donors of the cohort, an average of roughly 230,000 unique TCR beta nucleotide sequences was sequenced per donor, of which approximately 18% were non-productive.

Library preparation employed the immunoSEQ multiplex PCR assay. A mixture of 60 forward primers for TCR Vbeta segments and 13 reverse primers for TCR Jbeta segments was used in the multiplex PCR. Amplification of the CDR3 region of rearranged TCR beta genes was performed with a multiplex PCR assay on genomic DNA. The amplified TCR beta libraries were sequenced on the Illumina HiSeq System as 87-base-pair reads. For the original study's pipeline: Across the roughly 640 repertoires, a later analysis counted 60 million to 90 million unique TCR beta chains, about 10 million of which were shared by at least two donors. Raw reads were error-corrected and collapsed into unique sequences by a nearest-neighbor algorithm in which closely related sequences were merged to remove PCR and sequencing errors. V, D and J gene segments were assigned by aligning CDR3 sequences to IMGT reference sequences. For a sequence to be retained, at least a six-nucleotide match to both a V gene segment and a J gene segment was required. Rearrangements were classified as productive when the CDR3 lacked stop codons and remained in frame with V and J, and all other rearrangements were classified as non-productive. Following IMGT convention, CDR3 was defined as the stretch from the second conserved V-encoded cysteine to the conserved J-encoded phenylalanine. In an earlier analysis of more than 550 of the donors, sequences lacking an unambiguous match to a single V gene segment were excluded. In an earlier analysis of a few hundred of the donors, V segments were called functional above 56.7% productive rearrangements and were called segregating when the between-donor standard deviation exceeded 5%. To diagnose cytomegalovirus status from the catalog of TCR beta chain sequences, a statistical classification framework was built. A later analysis assigned V and J genes by comparing TCR nucleotide sequences with IMGT/GENE-DB human TR gene sequences. A later analysis assigned CDR3 sequences and most-parsimonious VDJ recombination scenarios with the TCRdist pipeline. In a later analysis, each TCR beta chain was defined by its CDR3 amino acid sequence together with its V-gene family, and reads without a unique V-gene family were excluded. To address suspected cross-contamination and a sequencing artifact, a later analysis removed approximately 600 highly shared, low-generation-probability nucleotide sequences. A later analysis calculated a clonal expansion index for each public chain from normalized within-repertoire ranks of inferred template counts. A later analysis computed generation probabilities with a VDJ recombination model fitted to out-of-frame rearrangements, and checked the results against IGoR. In a later analysis, TCR-TCR, TCR-HLA and TCR-CMV co-occurrence was scored with hypergeometric tests, and a repertoire-size bias correction was applied to TCR pairs. To estimate false discovery rates, a later analysis permuted the HLA or CMV assignments 20 times. In a later analysis, co-occurring TCRs were grouped using DBSCAN, and TCRdist sequence similarity was added for clustering within HLA-allele-positive subsets. Co-occurrence clustering excluded repertoires with fewer than 30,000 or more than 120,000 public chains, plus five with anomalous nucleotide sharing. As stored in TCRdb, this immuneACCESS dataset retains in-frame rearrangements with V and J assigned. A fraction of the clones does not appear; measured against another copy, unresolved V genes explain less than half of the discrepancy, and the remainder lacks a known reason. The V and J calls and the clone size are those of that table, but D and trimming were determined from the DNA. Across this sample there are roughly 130,000 clones, with about three quarters seen only once. The biggest ten clones account for over 1.5% of the sample.

The cohort consisted of 666 healthy bone marrow donors. At the time of sampling, every cohort member was nominally healthy, though immune exposures that went unrecorded were likely present. The donor tested CMV seronegative, placing the donor among the 350 to 400 seronegative members of the cohort. A peripheral blood sample was collected from each donor, and TCR beta sequencing was performed on peripheral blood mononuclear cells. Genomic DNA extraction from the blood cell samples was performed with the Qiagen DNeasy Blood Extraction Kit. For CDR1 and CDR2, the germline V gene lists MDHEN and SYDVKM. A distance of 19 bases separates the germline ends of V and J, which lose 5 bases and 4 bases respectively. Measured from the cysteine to the phenylalanine, the CDR3 is 16 residues long. Only the CDR3 DNA is retained, 48 bases long and in frame from the first base. About this clone: Its antigen is still unknown. No base quality values were provided; no much bigger clone lies one nucleotide off.

Here is what the overall study found, with its caveats: A further reported finding was that TCR beta sequences accurately predicted the HLA-A and HLA-B alleles for most subjects in the first cohort. In the study, 150 to 200 TCR beta chains were listed as associated with cytomegalovirus. In vitro tests confirmed that a few of the cytomegalovirus-associated TCR beta chains recognize cytomegalovirus antigens. The only immune exposure information available for the cohort was CMV serostatus. The sequencing pipeline was judged likely to have produced a cluster of highly shared sequence variants as a technical artifact. In a later genetic analysis, a missense DCLRE1C variant was associated with V-gene and J-gene trimming of TCR beta chains, and the association was replicated in an independent cohort. Correlated functional status among segregating V segments might be attributable to linkage disequilibrium, but an unknown experimental factor could not be ruled out. This cohort had only TCR beta chains sequenced, and the lack of alpha or paired-chain data limited which features could be detected. Most TCR sequences were observed very rarely across donors, whereas some public TCRs were present in many individuals. The classifier was reported to diagnose cytomegalovirus status with high specificity and sensitivity in both the original and validation cohorts. At a false discovery rate of 0.05, a later analysis linked 15,000 to 20,000 TCR beta sequences to specific HLA alleles. In a later analysis, HLA-associated TCR beta chains were found to be more clonally expanded and to have lower generation probabilities than equally common non-associated chains. The authors suggested that the approach could potentially be extended to other disease states and immunological phenotypes. A later analysis found that TCR association rates varied across HLA loci, with DRB1 alleles showing the most associated TCRs and HLA-C alleles the fewest. An earlier analysis of around 540 of the donors showed that most TCR beta V segments appeared in productive rearrangements either about 87% or about 30% of the time, which broadly matched IMGT annotations. Some IMGT-functional V segments, including TRBV6-2 and TRBV6-3, could not be distinguished by the 87-base-pair reads and were therefore excluded. Presence/absence analyses assumed roughly uniform sequencing depth across donors, an assumption that may not hold. A later genetic analysis reported fewer N-insertions in productive TCRs among donors in an Asian-associated ancestry cluster than the roughly 670-donor mean. Several of the top co-occurrence clusters appeared to be linked to parvovirus B19, influenza, CMV and Epstein-Barr virus, according to a later analysis. Because HLA typing was missing for some donors at each locus, association tests included only the typed subset. In a later analysis, most CMV-associated TCR beta chains were found to appear HLA-restricted, with HLA associations seemingly driven largely by CMV exposure. Strong co-occurrence of HLA alleles, especially DR and DQ, made assigning TCR associations to individual alleles difficult. The earlier analysis of 587 of the donors excluded roughly 16 rarely observed V segments, including chromosome 9 orphons, because counts were too low.

This TCR derives from a man aged 40-49 years in good health and CMV-seronegative. In this chain, TRBV28 is recombined with TRBJ2-3; perhaps TRBD2 is the D gene, with 7 bases matching. What was sequenced was PBMCs. The CDR3 in this case is CASSALGRGTSDTQYF. The DNA sequence reads TGTGCCAGCAGTGCTTTGGGGCGGGGGACATCAGATACGCAGTATTTT. The entire variable domain, with the stretches around the CDR3 drawn from the reference TRBV28 and TRBJ2-3 proteins, is DVKVTQSSRYLVKRTGEKVFLECVQDMDHENMFWYRQDPGLGLRLIYFSYDVKMKEKGDIPEGYSVSREKKERFSLILESASTNQTSMYLCASSALGRGTSDTQYFGPGTRLTVL.